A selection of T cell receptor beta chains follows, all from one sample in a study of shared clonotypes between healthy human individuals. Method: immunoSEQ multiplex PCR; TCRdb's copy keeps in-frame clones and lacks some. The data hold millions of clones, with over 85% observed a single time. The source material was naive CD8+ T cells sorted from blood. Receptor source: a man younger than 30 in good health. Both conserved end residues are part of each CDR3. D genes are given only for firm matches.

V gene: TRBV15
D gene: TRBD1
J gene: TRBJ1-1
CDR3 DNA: TGTGCCACCAGCAGGGGAATAAAACAGGGGGTGAACACTGAAGCTTTCTTT
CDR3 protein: CATSRGIKQGVNTEAFF

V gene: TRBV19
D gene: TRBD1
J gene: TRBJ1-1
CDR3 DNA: TGTGCCAGTAGTATAGGACAGGGACTATCCACTGAAGCTTTCTTT
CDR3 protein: CASSIGQGLSTEAFF

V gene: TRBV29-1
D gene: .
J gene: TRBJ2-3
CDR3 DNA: TGCAGCGTTGTAGGGTCGGAGCTAGCTCCAGATACGCAGTATTTT
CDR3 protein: CSVVGSELAPDTQYF

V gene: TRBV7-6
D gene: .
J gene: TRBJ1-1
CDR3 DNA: TGTGCCAGCAGCTTAAGCCGGGCAAACACTGAAGCTTTCTTT
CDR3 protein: CASSLSRANTEAFF

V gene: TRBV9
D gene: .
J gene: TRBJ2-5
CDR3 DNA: TGTGCCAGCAGCGTAGAGGACTCGTACCAAGAGACCCAGTACTTC
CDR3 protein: CASSVEDSYQETQYF

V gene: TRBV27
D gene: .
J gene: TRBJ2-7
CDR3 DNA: TGTGCCAGCAGTCCCCTGGGTCGGATTTACGAGCAGTACTTC
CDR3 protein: CASSPLGRIYEQYF

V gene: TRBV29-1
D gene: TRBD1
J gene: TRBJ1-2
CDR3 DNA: TGCAGCGTTGAAGGGTTACAGGGGGCGCATGGCTACACCTTC
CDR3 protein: CSVEGLQGAHGYTF

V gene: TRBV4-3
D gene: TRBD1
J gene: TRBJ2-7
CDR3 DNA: TGCGCCAGCAGCCAAGTCGGGACAGGGAACGAGCAGTACTTC
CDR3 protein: CASSQVGTGNEQYF

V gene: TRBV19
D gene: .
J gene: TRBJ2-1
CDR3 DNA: TGTGCCAGTAGTATTCGTTCCCTGGCAGAGCAGTTCTTC
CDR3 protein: CASSIRSLAEQFF

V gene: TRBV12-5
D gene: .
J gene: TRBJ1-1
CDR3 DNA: TGTGCTAGTGGTTTGGCCCTACAGGCCCCGAACACTGAAGCTTTCTTT
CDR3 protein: CASGLALQAPNTEAFF

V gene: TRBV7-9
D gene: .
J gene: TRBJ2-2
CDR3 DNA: TGTGCCAGCAGCTCGGAACAGGGTTGGGCCGGGGAGCTGTTTTTT
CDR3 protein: CASSSEQGWAGELFF

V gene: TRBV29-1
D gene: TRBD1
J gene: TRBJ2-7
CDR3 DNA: TGCAGCGTGCACGGGACAGGGAACTACGAGCAGTACTTC
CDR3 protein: CSVHGTGNYEQYF

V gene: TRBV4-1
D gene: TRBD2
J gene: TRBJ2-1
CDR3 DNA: TGCGCCAGCAGCCAAGTGATAGCGGGGCTTTCGAGCTCCTACAATGAGCAGTTCTTC
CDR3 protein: CASSQVIAGLSSSYNEQFF

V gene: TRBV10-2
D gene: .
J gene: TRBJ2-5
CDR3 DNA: TGCGCCAGCCTTACGGGGCACCCAAAGGAGACCCAGTACTTC
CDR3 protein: CASLTGHPKETQYF

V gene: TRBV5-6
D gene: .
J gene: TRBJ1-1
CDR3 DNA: TGTGCCAGCAGCCTTTGGACAGCCCAAGAAGCTTTCTTT
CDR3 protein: CASSLWTAQEAFF

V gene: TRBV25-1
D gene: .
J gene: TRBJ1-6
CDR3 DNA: TGTGCCAGCGCAGAGGGAGTCAGGGGAAATTCACCCCTCCACTTT
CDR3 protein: CASAEGVRGNSPLHF

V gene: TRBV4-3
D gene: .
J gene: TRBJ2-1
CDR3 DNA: TGCGCCAGCAGCCAAGATCATGTCCTTTACAATGAGCAGTTCTTC
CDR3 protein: CASSQDHVLYNEQFF

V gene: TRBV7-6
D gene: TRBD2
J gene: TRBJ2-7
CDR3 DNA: TGTGCCAGCAGTTCGAGCGGGAACGCCTACGAGCAGTACTTC
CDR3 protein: CASSSSGNAYEQYF

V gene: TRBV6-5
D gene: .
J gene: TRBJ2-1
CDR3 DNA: TGTGCCAGCAGTTTTTCCGGGACCCCTGGTGATGAGCAGTTCTTC
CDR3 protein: CASSFSGTPGDEQFF

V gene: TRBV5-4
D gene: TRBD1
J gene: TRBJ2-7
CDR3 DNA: TGTGCCAGCAGCCCCCAGGACAGGTCCTACGAGCAGTACTTC
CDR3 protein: CASSPQDRSYEQYF

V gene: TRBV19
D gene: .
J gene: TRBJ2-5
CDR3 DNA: TGTGCCAGTAGTTTTCGGCCGGAAGGGACCCAGTACTTC
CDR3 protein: CASSFRPEGTQYF

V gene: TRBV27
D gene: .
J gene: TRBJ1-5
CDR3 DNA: TGTGCCAGCAGTTTAGTAGCTAGCAATCAGCCCCAGCATTTT
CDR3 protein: CASSLVASNQPQHF